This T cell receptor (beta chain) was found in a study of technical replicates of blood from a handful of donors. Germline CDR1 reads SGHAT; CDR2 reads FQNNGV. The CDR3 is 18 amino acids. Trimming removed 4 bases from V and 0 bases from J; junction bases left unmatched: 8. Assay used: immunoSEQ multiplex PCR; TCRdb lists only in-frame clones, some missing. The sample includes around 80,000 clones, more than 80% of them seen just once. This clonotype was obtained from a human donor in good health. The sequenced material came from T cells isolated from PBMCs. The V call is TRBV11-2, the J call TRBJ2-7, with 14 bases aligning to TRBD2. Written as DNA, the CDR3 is TGTGCCAGCAGCTCCCCAGGGACTAGCGGGAGTCCCTCCTACGAGCAGTACTTC. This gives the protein CASSSPGTSGSPSYEQYF.